This T cell receptor (beta chain) was found in a study of cytomegalovirus exposure and HLA in healthy donors. Study-wide findings and caveats: Judged likely to be a sequencing artifact was a cluster of highly shared sequence variants. Later on, analysis showed that most CMV-associated TCR beta chains appeared to be HLA-restricted.

The V segment lost 3 bases and the J segment 0 bases; nucleotides outside the gene matches: 4. Germline V gene data show CDR1 as LNHDA and CDR2 as SQIVND (reference sequence). CDR3 length: 16 amino acids. The primer mix had 60 Vbeta and 13 Jbeta primers. Using immunoSEQ multiplex PCR, the repertoire was profiled, and TCRdb retains in-frame clones only, with some absent. The table records approximately 150,000 clones, around 85% of them present only once. Regarding this clone: Its antigen remains unidentified.

The sequence was collected from a woman younger than 45 in good health and CMV-seronegative. Sequences were obtained from PBMCs. This rearrangement joins TRBV19 to TRBJ2-2, with 7 positions matching TRBD2. The CDR3 DNA is TGTGCCAGTAGTATGGAAAGCGGGACGAACACCGGGGAGCTGTTTTTT. This gives the protein CASSMESGTNTGELFF. Supplemented by reference TRBV19 and TRBJ2-2, the full variable domain reads DGGITQSPKYLFRKEGQNVTLSCEQNLNHDAMYWYRQDPGQGLRLIYYSQIVNDFQKGDIAEGYSVSREKKESFPLTVTSAQKNPTAFYLCASSMESGTNTGELFFGEGSRLTVL.